This T cell receptor (beta chain) came from a study of blood T cell repertoires in COVID-19. Trimming shortened V by 0 bases and J by 8 bases, and 10 bases separated the two germline ends. Germline lookup yields CDR1 SGDLS and CDR2 YYNGEE. CDR3 length: 13 residues. Allocation to cohorts depended on clinical history reported by the participants. In its sample, this clone was seen once. Produced via immunoSEQ multiplex PCR; TCRdb's table is partial and in-frame only. Among more than 300,000 clones listed, approximately 87% were seen once. The receptor comes from a man in his forties or fifties in a cohort exposed to, infected with or recovered from COVID-19 (not recorded which). The sequenced sample was PBMCs or T cells enriched from blood (not recorded which). The chain has TRBV9 and TRBJ2-3, with TRBD1 as a possible D gene (5 bases). CDR3 sequence: CASSVEARGTQYF. The CDR3, as DNA: TGTGCCAGCAGCGTAGAGGCTAGGGGTACGCAGTATTTT.